The present T cell receptor (beta chain) was sequenced within a study of T cell repertoires in cytomegalovirus infection. The CDR3 extends over 15 amino acids. Looked up from germline, CDR1 is SEHNR and CDR2 is FQNEAQ (reference sequence). Trimming at V came to 5 bases and at J to 7 bases, leaving 10 bases not matched to a gene. This clonotype was recorded many times. TCRdb reanalysed the reads using MiXCR and keeps one entry per CDR3 protein. The table lists roughly 640,000 distinct CDR3 sequences, approximately 24% of them singletons. This chain uses TRBV7-9 with TRBJ2-1; 8 positions agree with TRBD2. This TCR was recovered from a human donor in good health (CMV status not recorded). Some clones in this sample may be carry-over from other donors' samples. What was sequenced was CD8+ T cells from PBMCs. CDR3 protein: CASSPSGGAKNEQFF. The CDR3 coding sequence is TGTGCCAGCAGCCCCAGCGGGGGCGCGAAGAATGAGCAGTTCTTC.